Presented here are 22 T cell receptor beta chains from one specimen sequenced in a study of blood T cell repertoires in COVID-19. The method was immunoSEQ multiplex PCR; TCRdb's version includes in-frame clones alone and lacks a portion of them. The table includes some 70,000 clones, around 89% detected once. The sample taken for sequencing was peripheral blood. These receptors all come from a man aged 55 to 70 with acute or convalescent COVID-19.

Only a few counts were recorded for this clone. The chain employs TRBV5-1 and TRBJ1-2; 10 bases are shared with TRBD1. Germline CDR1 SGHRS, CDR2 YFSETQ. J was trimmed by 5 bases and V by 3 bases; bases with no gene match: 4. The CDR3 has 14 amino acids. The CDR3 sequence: CASSWDRGGYGYTF. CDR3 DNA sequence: TGCGCCAGCAGCTGGGACAGGGGAGGATATGGCTACACCTTC.

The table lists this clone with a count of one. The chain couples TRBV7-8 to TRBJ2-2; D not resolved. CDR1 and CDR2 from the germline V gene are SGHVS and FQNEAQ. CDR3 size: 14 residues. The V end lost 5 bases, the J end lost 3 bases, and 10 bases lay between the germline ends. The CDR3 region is CASSPTPHTGELFF. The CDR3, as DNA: TGTGCCAGCAGCCCGACTCCACACACCGGGGAGCTGTTTTTT.

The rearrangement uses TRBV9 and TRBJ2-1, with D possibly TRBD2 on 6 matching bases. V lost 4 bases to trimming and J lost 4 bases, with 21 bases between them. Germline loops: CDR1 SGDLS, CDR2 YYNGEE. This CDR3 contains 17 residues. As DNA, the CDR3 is TGTGCCAGCAGCTCCCCCGCGGGGCAGGGAACTTACAATGAGCAGTTCTTC. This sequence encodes CASSSPAGQGTYNEQFF.

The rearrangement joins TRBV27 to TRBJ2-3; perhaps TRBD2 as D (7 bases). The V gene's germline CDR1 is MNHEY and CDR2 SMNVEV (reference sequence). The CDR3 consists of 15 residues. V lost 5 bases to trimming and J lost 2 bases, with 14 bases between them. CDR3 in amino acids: CASSGGGQSTDTQYF. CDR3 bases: TGTGCCAGCAGTGGGGGGGGGCAGTCCACAGATACGCAGTATTTT.

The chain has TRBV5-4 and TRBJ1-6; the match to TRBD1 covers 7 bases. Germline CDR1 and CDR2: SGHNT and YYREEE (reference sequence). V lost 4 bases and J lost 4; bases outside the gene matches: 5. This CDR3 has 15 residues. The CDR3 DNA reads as TGTGCCAGCAGCACTCAGACAGGGTATAATTCACCCCTCCACTTT. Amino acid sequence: CASSTQTGYNSPLHF.

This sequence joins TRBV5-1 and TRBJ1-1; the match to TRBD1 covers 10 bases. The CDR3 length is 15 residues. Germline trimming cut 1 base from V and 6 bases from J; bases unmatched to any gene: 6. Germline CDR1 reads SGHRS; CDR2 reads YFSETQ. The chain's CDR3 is CASSLRQGADAEAFF. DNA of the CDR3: TGCGCCAGCAGCTTGAGACAGGGGGCGGACGCTGAAGCTTTCTTT. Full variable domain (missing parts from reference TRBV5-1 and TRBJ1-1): KAGVTQTPRYLIKTRGQQVTLSCSPISGHRSVSWYQQTPGQGLQFLFEYFSETQRNKGNFPGRFSGRQFSNSRSEMNVSTLELGDSALYLCASSLRQGADAEAFFGQGTRLTVV.

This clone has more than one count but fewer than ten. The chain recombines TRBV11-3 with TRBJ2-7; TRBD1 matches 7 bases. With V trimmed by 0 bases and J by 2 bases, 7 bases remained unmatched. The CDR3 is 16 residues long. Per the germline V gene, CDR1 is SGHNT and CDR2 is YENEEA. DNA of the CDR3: TGTGCCAGCAGCTTAGAGAGAGGGGGCGGCCCCTACGAGCAGTACTTC. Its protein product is CASSLERGGGPYEQYF.

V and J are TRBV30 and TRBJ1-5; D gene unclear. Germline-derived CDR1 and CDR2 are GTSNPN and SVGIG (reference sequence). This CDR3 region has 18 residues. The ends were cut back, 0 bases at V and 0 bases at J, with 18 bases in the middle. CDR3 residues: CAWSVRGRPLYSNQPQHF. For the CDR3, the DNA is TGTGCCTGGAGTGTACGCGGCCGACCTTTATATAGCAATCAGCCCCAGCATTTT.

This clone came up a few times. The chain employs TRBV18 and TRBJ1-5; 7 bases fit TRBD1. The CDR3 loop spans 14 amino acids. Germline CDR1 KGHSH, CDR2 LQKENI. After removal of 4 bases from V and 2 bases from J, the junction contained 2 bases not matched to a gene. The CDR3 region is CASSQGQGNQPQHF. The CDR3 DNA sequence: TGTGCCAGCTCACAAGGACAGGGCAATCAGCCCCAGCATTTT.

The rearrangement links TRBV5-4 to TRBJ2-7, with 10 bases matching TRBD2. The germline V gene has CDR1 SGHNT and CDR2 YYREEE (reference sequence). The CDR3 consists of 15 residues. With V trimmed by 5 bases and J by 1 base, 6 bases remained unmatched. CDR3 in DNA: TGTGCCAGCAGTTCAGGACTAGCGGCGTCCTACGAGCAGTACTTC. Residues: CASSSGLAASYEQYF.

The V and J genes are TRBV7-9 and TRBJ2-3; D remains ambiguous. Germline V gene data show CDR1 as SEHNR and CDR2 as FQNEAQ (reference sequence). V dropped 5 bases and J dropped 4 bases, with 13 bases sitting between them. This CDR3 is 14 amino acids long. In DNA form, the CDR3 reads TGTGCCAGCAGCGGCCGGGTGCAAGCAGATACGCAGTATTTT. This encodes CASSGRVQADTQYF.

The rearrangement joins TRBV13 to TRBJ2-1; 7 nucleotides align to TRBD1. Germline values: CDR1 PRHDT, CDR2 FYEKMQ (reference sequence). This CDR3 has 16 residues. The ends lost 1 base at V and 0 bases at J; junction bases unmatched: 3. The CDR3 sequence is CASSLDRDSSYNEQFF. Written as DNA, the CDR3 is TGTGCCAGCAGCTTAGACCGGGACAGCTCCTACAATGAGCAGTTCTTC.

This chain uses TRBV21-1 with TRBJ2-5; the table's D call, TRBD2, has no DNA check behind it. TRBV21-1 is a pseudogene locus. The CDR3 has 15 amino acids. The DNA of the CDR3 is TGTGCCAGCAGCAAGTGGGGTCCCCCGGGGGAGACCCAGTACTTC. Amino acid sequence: CASSKWGPPGETQYF.

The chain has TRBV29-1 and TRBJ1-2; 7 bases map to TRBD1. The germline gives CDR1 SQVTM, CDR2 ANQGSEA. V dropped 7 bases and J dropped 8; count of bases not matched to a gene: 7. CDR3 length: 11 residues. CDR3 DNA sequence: TGCAGCGACGACAGGGTCGGGGGCTACACCTTC. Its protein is CSDDRVGGYTF.

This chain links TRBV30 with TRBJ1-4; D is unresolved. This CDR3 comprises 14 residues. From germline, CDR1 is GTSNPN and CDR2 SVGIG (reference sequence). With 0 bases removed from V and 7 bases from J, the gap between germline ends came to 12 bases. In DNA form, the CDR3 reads TGTGCCTGGAGTGTACGCAGTTCTGGTGAAAAACTGTTTTTT. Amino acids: CAWSVRSSGEKLFF.

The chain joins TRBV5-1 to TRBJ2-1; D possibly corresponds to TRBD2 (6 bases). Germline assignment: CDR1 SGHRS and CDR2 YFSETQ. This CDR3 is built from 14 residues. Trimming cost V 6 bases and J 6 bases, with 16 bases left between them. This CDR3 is CASISSGTVNEQFF. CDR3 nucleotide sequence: TGCGCCAGCATCTCGTCCGGGACTGTCAATGAGCAGTTCTTC.

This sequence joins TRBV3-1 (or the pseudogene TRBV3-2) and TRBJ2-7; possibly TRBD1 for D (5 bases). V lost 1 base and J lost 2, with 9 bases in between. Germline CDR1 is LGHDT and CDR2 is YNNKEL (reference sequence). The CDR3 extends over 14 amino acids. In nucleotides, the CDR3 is TGTGCCAGCAGCCAAGTGGGGCCCCCCTACGAGCAGTACTTC. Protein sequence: CASSQVGPPYEQYF.

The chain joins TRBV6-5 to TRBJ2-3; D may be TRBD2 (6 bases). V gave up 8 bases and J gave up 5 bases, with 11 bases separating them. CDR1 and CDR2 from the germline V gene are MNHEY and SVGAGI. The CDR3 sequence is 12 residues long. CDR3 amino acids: CASATGVDTQYF. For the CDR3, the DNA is TGTGCCAGCGCGACGGGGGTAGATACGCAGTATTTT.

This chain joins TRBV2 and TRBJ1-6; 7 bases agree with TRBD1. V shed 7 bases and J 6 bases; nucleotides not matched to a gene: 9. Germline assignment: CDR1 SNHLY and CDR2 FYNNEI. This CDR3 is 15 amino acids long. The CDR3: CASTPRQGPNSPLHF. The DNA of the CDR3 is TGTGCCAGCACCCCCAGACAGGGTCCTAATTCACCCCTCCACTTT.

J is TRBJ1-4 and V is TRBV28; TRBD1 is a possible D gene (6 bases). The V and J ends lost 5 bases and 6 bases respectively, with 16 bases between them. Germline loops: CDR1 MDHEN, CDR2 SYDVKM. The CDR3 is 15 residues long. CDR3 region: CASSPDRRPYEKLFF. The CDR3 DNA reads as TGTGCCAGCAGTCCGGACAGACGCCCTTATGAAAAACTGTTTTTT.

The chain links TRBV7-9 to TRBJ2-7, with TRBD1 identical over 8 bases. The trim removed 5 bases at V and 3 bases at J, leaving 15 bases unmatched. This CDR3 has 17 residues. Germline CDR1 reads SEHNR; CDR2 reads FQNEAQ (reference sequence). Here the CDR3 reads CASSPRIRDRIYYEQYF. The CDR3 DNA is TGTGCCAGCAGCCCAAGAATCCGGGACAGGATTTACTACGAGCAGTACTTC.

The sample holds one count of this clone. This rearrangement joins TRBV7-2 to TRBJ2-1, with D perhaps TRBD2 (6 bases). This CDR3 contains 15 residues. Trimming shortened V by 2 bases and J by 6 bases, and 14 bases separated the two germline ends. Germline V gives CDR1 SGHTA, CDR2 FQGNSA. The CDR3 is CASSLWASATNEQFF. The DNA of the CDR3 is TGTGCCAGCAGCTTATGGGCTAGCGCAACCAATGAGCAGTTCTTC.